A single T cell receptor beta chain is shown here with its context. The CDR3 length is 15 residues. The junction had 2 bases not matched to a gene; V was cut back by 3 bases and J by 6 bases. Germline V lookup: CDR1 SGHDN, CDR2 FVKESK. These data are taken from a study of blood T cell repertoires in COVID-19. Some clones are missing from TCRdb's copy, which holds only in-frame ones; the method was immunoSEQ multiplex PCR. The repertoire holds 55,000 to 70,000 clones, with roughly 91% as singletons. This rearrangement joins TRBV14 to TRBJ2-1, with TRBD2 matching over 13 bases. This clonotype originated in a woman aged 40 to 50 who had recovered from COVID-19. The material sequenced was PBMCs or T cells enriched from blood (not recorded which). CDR3 nucleotides: TGTGCCAGCAGCCAGGGGACTAGCGGGGTCAATGAGCAGTTCTTC. This sequence encodes CASSQGTSGVNEQFF.